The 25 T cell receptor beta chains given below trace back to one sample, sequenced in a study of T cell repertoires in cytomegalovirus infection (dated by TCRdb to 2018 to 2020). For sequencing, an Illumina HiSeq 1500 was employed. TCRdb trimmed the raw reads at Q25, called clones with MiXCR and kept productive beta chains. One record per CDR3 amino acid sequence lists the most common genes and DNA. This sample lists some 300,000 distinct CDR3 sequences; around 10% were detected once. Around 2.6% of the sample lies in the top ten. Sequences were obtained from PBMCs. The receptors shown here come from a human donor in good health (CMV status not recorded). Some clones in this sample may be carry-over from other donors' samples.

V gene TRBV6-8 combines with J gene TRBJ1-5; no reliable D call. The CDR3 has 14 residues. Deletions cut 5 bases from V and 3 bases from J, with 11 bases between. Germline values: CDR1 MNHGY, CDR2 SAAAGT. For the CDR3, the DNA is TGTGCCAGCAGTCCCGACTGGTCCAATCAGCCCCAGCATTTT. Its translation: CASSPDWSNQPQHF.

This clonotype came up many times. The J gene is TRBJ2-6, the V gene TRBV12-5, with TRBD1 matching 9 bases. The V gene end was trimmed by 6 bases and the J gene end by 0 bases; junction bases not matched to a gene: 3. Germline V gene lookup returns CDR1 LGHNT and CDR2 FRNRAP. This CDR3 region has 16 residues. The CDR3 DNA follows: TGTGCTAGTGGAAGGACAGGGGACTCTGGGGCCAACGTCCTGACTTTC. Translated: CASGRTGDSGANVLTF.

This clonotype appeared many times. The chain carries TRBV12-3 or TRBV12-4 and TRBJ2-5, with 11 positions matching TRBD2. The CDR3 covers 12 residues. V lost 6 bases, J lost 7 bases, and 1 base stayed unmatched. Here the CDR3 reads CASRGTSGTQYF. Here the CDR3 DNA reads TGTGCCAGCAGGGGGACTAGCGGGACCCAGTACTTC.

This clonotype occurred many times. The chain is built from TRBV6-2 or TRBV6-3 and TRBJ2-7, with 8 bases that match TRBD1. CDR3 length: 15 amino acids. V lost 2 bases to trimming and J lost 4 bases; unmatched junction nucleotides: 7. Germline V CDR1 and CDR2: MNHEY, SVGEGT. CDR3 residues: CASSYAGTGGYEQYV. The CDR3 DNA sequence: TGTGCCAGCAGTTACGCCGGGACAGGTGGTTACGAGCAGTACGTC.

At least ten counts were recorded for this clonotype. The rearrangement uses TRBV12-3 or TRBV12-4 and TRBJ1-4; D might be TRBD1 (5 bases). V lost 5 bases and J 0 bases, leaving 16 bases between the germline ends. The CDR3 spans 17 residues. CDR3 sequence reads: CASSPTLDSATNEKLFF. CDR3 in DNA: TGTGCCAGCAGTCCCACATTAGACAGTGCAACTAATGAAAAACTGTTTTTT.

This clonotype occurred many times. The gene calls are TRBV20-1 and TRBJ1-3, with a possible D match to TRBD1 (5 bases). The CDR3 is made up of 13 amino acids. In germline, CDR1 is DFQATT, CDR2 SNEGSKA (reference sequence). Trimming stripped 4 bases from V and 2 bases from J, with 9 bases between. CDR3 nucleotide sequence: TGCAGTGCTATCAGGGAAGCTGGAAACACCATATATTTT. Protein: CSAIREAGNTIYF.

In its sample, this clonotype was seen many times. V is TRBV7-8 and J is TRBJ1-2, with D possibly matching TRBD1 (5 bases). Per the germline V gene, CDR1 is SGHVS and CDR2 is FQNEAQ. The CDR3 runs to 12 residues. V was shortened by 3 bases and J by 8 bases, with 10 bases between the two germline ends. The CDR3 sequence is CASSLYPGGYTF. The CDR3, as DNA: TGTGCCAGCAGCTTGTATCCAGGGGGCTACACCTTC. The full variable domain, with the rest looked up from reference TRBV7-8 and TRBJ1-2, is GAGVSQSPRYKVAKRGQDVALRCDPISGHVSLFWYQQALGQGPEFLTYFQNEAQLDKSGLPSDRFFAERPEGSVSTLKIQRTQQEDSAVYLCASSLYPGGYTFGSGTRLTVV.

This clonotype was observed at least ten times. The DNA of the CDR3 is TGCAGCGCCGCGGCAGGGTATTATCACAATGAGCAGTTCTTC. Its translation: CSAAAGYYHNEQFF. The chain is built from TRBV29-1 and TRBJ2-1, with D possibly being TRBD1 (5 bases). Trimming left V 7 bases short and J 5 bases short, with 18 bases between. This CDR3 spans 14 amino acids. Looked up from germline, CDR1 is SQVTM and CDR2 is ANQGSEA.

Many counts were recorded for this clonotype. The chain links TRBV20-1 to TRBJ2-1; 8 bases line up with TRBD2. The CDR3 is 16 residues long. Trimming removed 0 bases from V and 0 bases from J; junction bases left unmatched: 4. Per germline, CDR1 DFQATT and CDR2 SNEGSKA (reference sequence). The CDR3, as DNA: TGCAGTGCTAGAGAAGCGGGGGTCGGCTCCTACAATGAGCAGTTCTTC. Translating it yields CSAREAGVGSYNEQFF.

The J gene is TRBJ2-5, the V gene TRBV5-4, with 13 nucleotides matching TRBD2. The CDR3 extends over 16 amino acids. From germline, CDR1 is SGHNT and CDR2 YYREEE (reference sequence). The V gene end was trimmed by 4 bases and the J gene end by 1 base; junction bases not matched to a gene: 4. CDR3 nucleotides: TGTGCCAGCAGCAACGGACTAGCGGGGGCCCAAGAGACCCAGTACTTC. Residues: CASSNGLAGAQETQYF. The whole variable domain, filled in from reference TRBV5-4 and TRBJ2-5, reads ETGVTQSPTHLIKTRGQQVTLRCSSQSGHNTVSWYQQALGQGPQFIFQYYREEENGRGNFPPRFSGLQFPNYSSELNVNALELDDSALYLCASSNGLAGAQETQYFGPGTRLLVL.

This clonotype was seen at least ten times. Here the CDR3 DNA reads TGTGCCAGCAGGAAGACAGAAAACATTCAGTACTTC. This codes for CASRKTENIQYF. The genes are TRBV12-3 or TRBV12-4 and TRBJ2-4; TRBD1 is a possible D gene (5 bases). The CDR3 loop spans 12 amino acids. V dropped 6 bases and J dropped 5 bases, with 8 bases sitting between them.

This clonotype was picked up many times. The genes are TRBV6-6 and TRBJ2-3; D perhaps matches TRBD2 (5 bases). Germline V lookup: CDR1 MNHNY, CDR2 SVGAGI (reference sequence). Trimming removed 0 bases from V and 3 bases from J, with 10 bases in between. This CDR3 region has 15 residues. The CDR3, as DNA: TGTGCCAGCAGTTACTCGAGGGCGTCGACAGATACGCAGTATTTT. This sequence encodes CASSYSRASTDTQYF.

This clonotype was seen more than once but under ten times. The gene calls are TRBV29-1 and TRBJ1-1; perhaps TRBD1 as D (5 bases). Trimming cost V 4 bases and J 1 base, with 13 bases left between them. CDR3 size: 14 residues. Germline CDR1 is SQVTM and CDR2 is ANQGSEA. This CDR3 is CSVVAQGPNTEAFF. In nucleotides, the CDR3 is TGCAGCGTTGTCGCCCAGGGACCGAACACTGAAGCTTTCTTT.

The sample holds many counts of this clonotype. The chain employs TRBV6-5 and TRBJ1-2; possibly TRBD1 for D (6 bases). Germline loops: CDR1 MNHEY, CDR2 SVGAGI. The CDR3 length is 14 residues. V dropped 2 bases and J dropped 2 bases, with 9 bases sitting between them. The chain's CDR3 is CASSYDRKNYGYTF. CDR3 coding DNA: TGTGCCAGCAGTTACGACAGGAAGAACTATGGCTACACCTTC.

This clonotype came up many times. Written as DNA, the CDR3 is TGTGCCAGCAGTCCCCGGGACAGGGAATATGGTGGAGATACGCAGTATTTT. This encodes CASSPRDREYGGDTQYF. This chain uses TRBV12-3 or TRBV12-4 with TRBJ2-3, with TRBD1 matching over 9 bases. V was pared by 5 bases and J by 5 bases, with 14 bases of the junction left unmatched. The CDR3 loop spans 17 amino acids.

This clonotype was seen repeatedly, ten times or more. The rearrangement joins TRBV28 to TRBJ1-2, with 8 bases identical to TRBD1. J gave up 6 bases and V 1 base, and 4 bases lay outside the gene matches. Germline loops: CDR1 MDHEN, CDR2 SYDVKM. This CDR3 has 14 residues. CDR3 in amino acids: CASSLSTGGDGYTF. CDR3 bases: TGTGCCAGCAGTTTATCAACAGGGGGGGATGGCTACACCTTC.

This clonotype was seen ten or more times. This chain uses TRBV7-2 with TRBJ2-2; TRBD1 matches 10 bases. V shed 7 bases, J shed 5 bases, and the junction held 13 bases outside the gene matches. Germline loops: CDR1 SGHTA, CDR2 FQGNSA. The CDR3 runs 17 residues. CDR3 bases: TGTGCCAGCATCTCCGGAAGACAGGGGGCTCTGACCGGGGAGCTGTTTTTT. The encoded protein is CASISGRQGALTGELFF.

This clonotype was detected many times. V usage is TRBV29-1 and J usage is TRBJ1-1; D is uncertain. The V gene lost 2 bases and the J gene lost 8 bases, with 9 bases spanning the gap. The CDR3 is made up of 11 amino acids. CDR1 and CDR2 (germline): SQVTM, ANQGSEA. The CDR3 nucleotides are TGCAGCGTTGAACGGGGTATGGAAGCTTTCTTT. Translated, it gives CSVERGMEAFF. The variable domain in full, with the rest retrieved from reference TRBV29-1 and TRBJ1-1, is SAVISQKPSRDICQRGTSLTIQCQVDSQVTMMFWYRQQPGQSLTLIATANQGSEATYESGFVIDKFPISRPNLTFSTLTVSNMSPEDSSIYLCSVERGMEAFFGQGTRLTVV.

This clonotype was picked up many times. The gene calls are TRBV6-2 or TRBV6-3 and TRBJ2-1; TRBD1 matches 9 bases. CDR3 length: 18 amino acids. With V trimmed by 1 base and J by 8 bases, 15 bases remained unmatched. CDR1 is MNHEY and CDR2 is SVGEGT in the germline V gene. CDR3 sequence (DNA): TGTGCCAGCAGTTACTGGGGCAAACCGGGACAGGGTTTCCATGAGCAGTTCTTC. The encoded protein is CASSYWGKPGQGFHEQFF.

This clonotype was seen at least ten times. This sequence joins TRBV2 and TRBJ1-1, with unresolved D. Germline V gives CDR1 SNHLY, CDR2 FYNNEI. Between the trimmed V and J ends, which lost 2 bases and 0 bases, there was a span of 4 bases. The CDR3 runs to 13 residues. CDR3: CASSEHMNTEAFF. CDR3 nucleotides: TGTGCCAGCAGTGAACACATGAACACTGAAGCTTTCTTT.

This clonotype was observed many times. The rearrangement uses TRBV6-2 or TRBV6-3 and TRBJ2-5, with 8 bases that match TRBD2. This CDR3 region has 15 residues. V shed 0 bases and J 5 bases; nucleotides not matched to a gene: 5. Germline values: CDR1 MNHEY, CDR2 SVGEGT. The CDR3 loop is CASSYSGLGTETQYF. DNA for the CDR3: TGTGCCAGCAGTTACTCGGGACTAGGTACTGAGACCCAGTACTTC.

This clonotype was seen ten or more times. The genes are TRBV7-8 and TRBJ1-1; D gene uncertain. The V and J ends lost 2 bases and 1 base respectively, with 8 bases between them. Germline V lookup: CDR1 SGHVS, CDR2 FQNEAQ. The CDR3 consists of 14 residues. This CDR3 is CASSLLHRNTEAFF. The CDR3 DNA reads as TGTGCCAGCAGCTTACTCCACAGGAACACTGAAGCTTTCTTT. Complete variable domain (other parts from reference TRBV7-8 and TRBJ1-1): GAGVSQSPRYKVAKRGQDVALRCDPISGHVSLFWYQQALGQGPEFLTYFQNEAQLDKSGLPSDRFFAERPEGSVSTLKIQRTQQEDSAVYLCASSLLHRNTEAFFGQGTRLTVV.

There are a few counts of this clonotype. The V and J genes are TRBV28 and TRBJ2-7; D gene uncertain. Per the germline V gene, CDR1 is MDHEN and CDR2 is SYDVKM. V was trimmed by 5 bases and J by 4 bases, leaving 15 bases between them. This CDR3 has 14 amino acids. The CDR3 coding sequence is TGTGCCAGCAGTACCTTCAAGGCGCCGTACGAGCAGTACGTC. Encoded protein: CASSTFKAPYEQYV.

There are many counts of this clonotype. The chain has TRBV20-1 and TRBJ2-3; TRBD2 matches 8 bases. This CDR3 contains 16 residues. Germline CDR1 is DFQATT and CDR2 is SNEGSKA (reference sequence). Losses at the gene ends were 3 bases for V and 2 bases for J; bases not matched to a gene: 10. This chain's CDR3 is CSASPRGGGTTDTQYF. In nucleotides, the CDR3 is TGCAGTGCTAGCCCCAGGGGCGGGGGGACCACAGATACGCAGTATTTT.

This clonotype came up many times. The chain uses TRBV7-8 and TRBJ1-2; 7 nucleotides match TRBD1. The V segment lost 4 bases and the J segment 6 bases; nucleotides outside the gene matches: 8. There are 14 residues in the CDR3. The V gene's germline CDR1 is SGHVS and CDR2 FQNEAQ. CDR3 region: CASSSRTGSDGYTF. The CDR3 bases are TGTGCCAGCAGCTCCCGGACAGGTTCGGATGGCTACACCTTC. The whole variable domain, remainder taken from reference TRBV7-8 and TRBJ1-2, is GAGVSQSPRYKVAKRGQDVALRCDPISGHVSLFWYQQALGQGPEFLTYFQNEAQLDKSGLPSDRFFAERPEGSVSTLKIQRTQQEDSAVYLCASSSRTGSDGYTFGSGTRLTVV.